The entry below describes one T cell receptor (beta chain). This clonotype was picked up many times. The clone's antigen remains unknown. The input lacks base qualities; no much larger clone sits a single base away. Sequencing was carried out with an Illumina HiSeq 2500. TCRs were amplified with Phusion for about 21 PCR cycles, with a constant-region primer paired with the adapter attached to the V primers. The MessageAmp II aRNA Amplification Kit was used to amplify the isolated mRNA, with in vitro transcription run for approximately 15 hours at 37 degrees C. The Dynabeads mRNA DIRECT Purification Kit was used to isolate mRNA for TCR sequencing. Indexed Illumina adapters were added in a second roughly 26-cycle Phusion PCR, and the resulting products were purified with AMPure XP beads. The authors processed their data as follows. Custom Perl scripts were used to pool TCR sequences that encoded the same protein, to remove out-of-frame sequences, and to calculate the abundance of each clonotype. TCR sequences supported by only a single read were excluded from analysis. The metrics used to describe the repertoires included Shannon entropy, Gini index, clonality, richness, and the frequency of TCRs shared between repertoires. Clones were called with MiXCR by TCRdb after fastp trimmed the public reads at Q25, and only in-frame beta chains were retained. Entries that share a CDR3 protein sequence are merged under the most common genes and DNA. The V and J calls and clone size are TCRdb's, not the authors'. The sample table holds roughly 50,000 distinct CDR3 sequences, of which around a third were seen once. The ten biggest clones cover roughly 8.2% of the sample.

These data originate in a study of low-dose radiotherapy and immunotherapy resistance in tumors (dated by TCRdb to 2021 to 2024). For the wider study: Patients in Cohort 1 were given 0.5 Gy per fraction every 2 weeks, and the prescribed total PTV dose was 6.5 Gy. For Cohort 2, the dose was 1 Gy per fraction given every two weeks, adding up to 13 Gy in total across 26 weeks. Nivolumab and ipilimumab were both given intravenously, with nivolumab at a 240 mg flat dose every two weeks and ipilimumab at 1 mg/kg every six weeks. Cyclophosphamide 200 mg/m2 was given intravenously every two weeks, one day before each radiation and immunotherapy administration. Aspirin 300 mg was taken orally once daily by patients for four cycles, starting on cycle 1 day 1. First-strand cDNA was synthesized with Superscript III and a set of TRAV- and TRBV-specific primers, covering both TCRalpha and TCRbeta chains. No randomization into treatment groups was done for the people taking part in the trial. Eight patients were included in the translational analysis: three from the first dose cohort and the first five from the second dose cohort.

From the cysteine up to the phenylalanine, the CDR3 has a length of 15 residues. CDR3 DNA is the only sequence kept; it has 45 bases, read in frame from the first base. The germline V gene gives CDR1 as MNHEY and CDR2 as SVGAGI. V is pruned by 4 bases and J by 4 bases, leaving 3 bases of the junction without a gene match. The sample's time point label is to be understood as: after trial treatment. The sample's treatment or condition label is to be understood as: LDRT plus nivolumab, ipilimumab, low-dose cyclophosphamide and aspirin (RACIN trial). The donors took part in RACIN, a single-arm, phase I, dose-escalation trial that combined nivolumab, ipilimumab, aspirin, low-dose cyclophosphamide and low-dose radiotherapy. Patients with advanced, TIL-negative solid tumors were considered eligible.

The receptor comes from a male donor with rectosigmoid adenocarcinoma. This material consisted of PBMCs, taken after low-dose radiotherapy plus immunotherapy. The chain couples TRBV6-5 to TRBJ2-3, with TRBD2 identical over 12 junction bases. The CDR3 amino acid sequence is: CASSSSGGGPDTQYF. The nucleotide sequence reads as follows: TGTGCCAGCAGTTCTAGCGGGGGGGGGCCAGATACGCAGTATTTT.